This is a list of T cell receptor beta chains from one sample in a study of cytotoxic CD8 clonotypes in ibrutinib-treated CLL. The method was immunoSEQ multiplex PCR; TCRdb's version includes in-frame clones alone and lacks a portion of them. The table includes over 150,000 clones, more than 65% detected once. Material: PBMCs, obtained after 12 months of ibrutinib treatment. The receptors were gathered from a human donor with chronic lymphocytic leukemia. The CDR3 runs from the conserved cysteine through the conserved F or W. Each record gives: J gene, clone size, D gene, V gene, CDR3 protein, CDR3 DNA. D genes are given only for firm matches. Clone sizes are given selectively: once, few, many, or a class where the clone is expanded.

TRBJ1-2	NA	NA	TRBV14	CASSLRGTVGYTF	TGTGCCAGCAGCCTAAGAGGGACGGTTGGCTACACCTTC
TRBJ1-5	NA	TRBD1	TRBV2	CASSLWDRGNQPQHF	TGTGCCAGCAGTTTGTGGGACAGAGGCAATCAGCCCCAGCATTTT
TRBJ2-2	NA	NA	TRBV30	CAWSENGELFF	TGTGCCTGGAGTGAGAACGGGGAGCTGTTTTTT
TRBJ2-7	NA	TRBD2	TRBV28	CASGASGNTYEQYF	TGTGCCAGCGGGGCTAGCGGGAATACCTACGAGCAGTACTTC
TRBJ2-7	NA	NA	TRBV9	CASSVSYGFYEQYF	TGTGCCAGCAGCGTATCCTACGGGTTCTACGAGCAGTACTTC
TRBJ1-1	NA	NA	TRBV28	CASSLPSPRVVSFF	TGTGCCAGCAGTTTACCCTCTCCCAGGGTTGTGTCTTTCTTT
TRBJ2-2	few	NA	TRBV2	CASSEGNSIGELFF	TGTGCCAGCAGTGAAGGGAACTCCATCGGGGAGCTGTTTTTT
TRBJ2-7	NA	NA	TRBV29-1	CSIKTLYEQYF	TGCAGCATAAAGACCCTATACGAGCAGTACTTC
TRBJ1-5	NA	NA	TRBV6-6	CASSYSTGTDQPQHF	TGTGCCAGCAGTTACTCGACAGGTACTGATCAGCCCCAGCATTTT
TRBJ2-7	NA	NA	TRBV14	CASSQRVASEQYF	TGTGCCAGCAGCCAACGGGTGGCGAGCGAGCAGTACTTC
TRBJ1-2	NA	TRBD1	TRBV19	CASVVRQGDYGYTF	TGTGCCAGCGTAGTGAGACAGGGGGACTATGGCTACACCTTC
TRBJ2-1	NA	NA	TRBV7-2	CASSQVGGVDEQFF	TGTGCCAGCAGCCAAGTCGGGGGAGTGGATGAGCAGTTCTTC
TRBJ2-7	NA	TRBD2	TRBV7-2	CASSPGLAGGYEQYF	TGTGCCAGCAGCCCAGGGCTAGCGGGAGGGTACGAGCAGTACTTC
TRBJ2-7	NA	NA	TRBV2	CASSPRDLGGYEQYF	TGTGCCAGCAGCCCCAGAGACCTAGGGGGCTACGAGCAGTACTTC
TRBJ1-4	NA	TRBD1	TRBV28	CASRTGGSSEKLFF	TGTGCCAGCAGGACAGGGGGATCAAGTGAAAAACTGTTTTTT
TRBJ2-7	NA	TRBD1	TRBV7-6	CASSPQTGGGSYEQYF	TGTGCCAGCAGCCCCCAGACAGGGGGAGGATCCTACGAGCAGTACTTC
TRBJ2-1	NA	TRBD2	TRBV7-2	CASSGGVSGVNNEQFF	TGTGCCAGCAGCGGTGGGGTGAGCGGGGTTAACAATGAGCAGTTCTTC
TRBJ2-1	NA	NA	TRBV6-5	CASSYSSSSRFWEQFF	TGTGCCAGCAGTTACTCGAGTTCATCAAGGTTCTGGGAGCAGTTCTTC
TRBJ2-3	NA	TRBD2	TRBV5-1	CASSSWGLPSTDTQYF	TGCGCCAGCAGCTCCTGGGGACTACCAAGCACAGATACGCAGTATTTT
TRBJ2-1	NA	NA	TRBV5-5	CASSFRFSGDEQFF	TGTGCCAGCAGCTTCCGTTTTTCGGGGGATGAGCAGTTCTTC
TRBJ1-3	few	NA	TRBV9	CASSVAGKDTIYF	TGTGCCAGCAGCGTAGCGGGGAAAGACACCATATATTTT
TRBJ1-2	NA	NA	TRBV28	CASSSHQGNYGYTF	TGTGCCAGCAGTTCCCACCAGGGTAACTATGGCTACACCTTC
TRBJ1-5	NA	TRBD1	TRBV19	CASSNRDRGVNQPQHF	TGTGCCAGTAGTAACCGGGACAGGGGTGTCAATCAGCCCCAGCATTTT
TRBJ1-2	once	NA	TRBV20-1	CSARDPLRF	TGCAGTGCTAGAGACCCCCTTAGATTC
TRBJ1-2	NA	NA	TRBV9	CASSAGTSEGEGGYTF	TGTGCCAGCAGCGCTGGGACGTCTGAGGGCGAAGGAGGCTACACCTTC
TRBJ2-7	NA	NA	TRBV9	CASSVTGIPYEQYF	TGTGCCAGCAGCGTAACGGGGATACCCTACGAGCAGTACTTC
TRBJ1-6	NA	NA	TRBV6-5	CASFRYNSPLHF	TGTGCCAGCTTTCGCTATAATTCACCCCTCCACTTT
TRBJ1-2	NA	NA	TRBV4-1	CASSQDYTGANYGYTF	TGCGCCAGCAGCCAAGACTACACCGGGGCCAACTATGGCTACACCTTC
TRBJ2-3	NA	NA	TRBV2	CASSNQGLGTDTQYF	TGTGCCAGCAGCAATCAGGGGTTGGGGACAGATACGCAGTATTTT
TRBJ1-1	NA	NA	TRBV5-1	CASTRIGGSHTEAFF	TGCGCCAGCACGCGAATCGGGGGCTCGCACACTGAAGCTTTCTTT
TRBJ1-2	NA	NA	TRBV28	CASSSSSYGYTF	TGTGCCAGCAGTTCCAGCAGCTATGGCTACACCTTC
TRBJ2-3	NA	NA	TRBV7-3	CASSLKGGDTQYF	TGTGCCAGCAGCTTAAAGGGGGGAGATACGCAGTATTTT
TRBJ1-5	NA	NA	TRBV18	CASSPIYSRGWHF	TGTGCCAGCTCACCAATATATAGCAGGGGTTGGCATTTT
TRBJ2-3	NA	NA	TRBV7-9	CASSFTSPGMEADTQYF	TGTGCCAGCAGCTTTACTTCACCGGGGATGGAAGCAGATACGCAGTATTTT
TRBJ2-2	NA	NA	TRBV10-3	CAISESGTPNTGELFF	TGTGCCATCAGTGAGTCAGGAACACCGAACACCGGGGAGCTGTTTTTT